This T cell receptor beta chain was sequenced for a study of blood T cell repertoires in COVID-19. At the level of the study: Collection of acute and convalescent COVID-19 samples took place in the United States, Italy and Spain. The cDNA or gDNA used as material had been derived from T cells, B-cell-depleted T cells, or PBMCs.

Germline CDR1 reads MDHEN; CDR2 reads SYDVKM. The trim removed 6 bases at V and 2 bases at J, leaving 11 bases unmatched. This CDR3 comprises 17 residues. Original handling: Estimated nucleated cell counts came from reference gene primer amplification. The protocol was immunoSEQ multiplex PCR, while the TCRdb copy is restricted to in-frame clones and leaves out a portion. The D gene and trimming were derived from the DNA, and the V and J assignments and clone size from that table. Of roughly 410,000 clones in the sample, 75% to 90% were seen once. Input material: peripheral blood. The chain couples TRBV28 to TRBJ2-2, with 8 nucleotides matching TRBD2. This TCR was recovered from a woman in her forties with COVID-19, enrolled during active disease. CDR3 residues: CASRTPTSGFNTGELFF. The DNA of the CDR3 is TGTGCCAGCAGAACTCCCACTAGCGGATTTAACACCGGGGAGCTGTTTTTT.